The entry below describes one TCR beta chain. Antigen: not known. Germline is not matched at one junction end, which may reflect a read error. The CDR3 is 15 residues long. Germline values: CDR1 SGHAT, CDR2 FQDESV (reference sequence). TCRbeta libraries were built with three rounds of nested PCR, modified from ARM-PCR. In TCRdb, the multiplex PCR reads were re-called with MiXCR into one record per CDR3 protein. The table includes over 100,000 distinct CDR3 sequences, about 61% detected once. This sample was included in a study of tumor and adjacent non-tumor tissue in lung cancer. Study-level points and caveats: Patients with more diverse tumor TCRs had worse survival. Top 100 clones took a larger repertoire share in normal lung.

RNA was extracted from bulk tissue without any cell sorting. Distant lung tissue was collected more than 3 cm away from the tumor edge. This TCR came from a man aged 60 to 75 with non-small cell lung cancer. The J gene is TRBJ2-7, the V gene TRBV11-1; TRBD1 agrees at 11 bases. Sequencing input: distant non-tumor lung tissue. The CDR3 loop is CTSSITDRGPYKQYF. CDR3 nucleotide sequence: TGTACCAGCAGCATAACGGACAGGGGGCCCTACAAGCAGTACTTT. The full variable domain, its missing parts supplied by reference TRBV11-1 and TRBJ2-7, is EAEVAQSPRYKITEKSQAVAFWCDPISGHATLYWYRQILGQGPELLVQFQDESVVDDSQLPKDRFSAERLKGVDSTLKIQPAELGDSAMYLCTSSITDRGPYKQYFGPGTRLTVT.